Following are 20 T cell receptor beta chains from one sample sequenced in a study of technical replicates of blood from several donors. Here immunoSEQ multiplex PCR was the method, and the copy in TCRdb shows in-frame clones only, minus some. This sample carries approximately 73,000 clones, around 90% of them seen once, and the ten largest clones take around 0.37%. Sequencing input: T cells isolated from PBMCs. All receptors derive from a human donor in good health.

V gene TRBV11-2 combines with J gene TRBJ2-1; TRBD2 matches at 11 bases. CDR3 length equals 15 residues. Germline V lookup: CDR1 SGHAT, CDR2 FQNNGV. Trimming cost V 3 bases and J 9 bases; bases outside gene matches: 7. CDR3 nucleotides: TGTGCCAGCAGCTTTCAGACTAGCGGGACGTTTGAGCAGTTCTTC. Its protein is CASSFQTSGTFEQFF.

The CDR3 coding sequence is TGTGCCAGCAGTTCCCCAGGCGGGGGGCCGGGAACTGAAGCTTTCTTT. The encoded protein is CASSSPGGGPGTEAFF. The rearrangement joins TRBV28 to TRBJ1-1; D is possibly TRBD1 (6 bases). There are 16 residues in the CDR3. Trimming took 4 bases from V and 5 from J, leaving 20 bases between them. The germline V gene has CDR1 MDHEN and CDR2 SYDVKM.

This chain's CDR3 is CASSLGAGLDQPQHF. CDR3 in DNA: TGCGCCAGCAGCTTGGGGGCAGGGTTAGATCAGCCCCAGCATTTT. The chain is built from TRBV5-1 and TRBJ1-5, with D possibly matching TRBD1 (5 bases). V was clipped by 0 bases and J by 5 bases, with 12 bases between them. The CDR3 loop spans 15 amino acids. CDR1 is SGHRS, CDR2 YFSETQ, per germline. Variable domain in full (rest from reference TRBV5-1 and TRBJ1-5): KAGVTQTPRYLIKTRGQQVTLSCSPISGHRSVSWYQQTPGQGLQFLFEYFSETQRNKGNFPGRFSGRQFSNSRSEMNVSTLELGDSALYLCASSLGAGLDQPQHFGDGTRLSIL.

This clone was picked up one time. The J gene is TRBJ2-3, the V gene TRBV5-6; TRBD2 is a possible D gene (6 bases). From germline, CDR1 is SGHDT and CDR2 YYEEEE. V lost 2 bases, J lost 4 bases, and 20 bases lay in between. The CDR3 sequence is 17 residues long. CDR3: CASSFGLRRGRADTQYF. In nucleotides, the CDR3 is TGTGCCAGCAGCTTCGGCCTAAGGAGGGGTAGAGCAGATACGCAGTATTTT.

The CDR3 sequence is CASRTDSQETQYF. For the CDR3, the DNA is TGTGCCAGCAGGACAGATAGCCAAGAGACCCAGTACTTC. This rearrangement joins TRBV5-4 to TRBJ2-5, with a weak D call TRBD1 (5 bases). Trimming removed 5 bases from V and 1 base from J, with 9 bases in between. Germline assignment: CDR1 SGHNT and CDR2 YYREEE (reference sequence). The CDR3 spans 13 residues.

The chain employs TRBV7-9 and TRBJ2-5, with a weak D call TRBD1 (6 bases). Deletions cut 3 bases from V and 5 bases from J, with 10 bases between. This CDR3 spans 13 amino acids. CDR1 and CDR2 (germline): SEHNR, FQNEAQ (reference sequence). CDR3 sequence (DNA): TGTGCCAGCAGCTTGGACAGACTGGAGACCCAGTACTTC. Its protein is CASSLDRLETQYF.

The gene calls are TRBV6-6 and TRBJ1-3; D is unclear. This CDR3 spans 15 amino acids. Looked up from germline, CDR1 is MNHNY and CDR2 is SVGAGI (reference sequence). The V end was cut by 2 bases, the J end by 0 bases, with 8 bases between. The CDR3 region is CASSYSRPSGNTIYF. The CDR3 region has the DNA TGTGCCAGCAGTTACAGCCGTCCCTCTGGAAACACCATATATTTT.

The rearrangement links TRBV7-3 to TRBJ1-1; D uncertain. CDR1 and CDR2 from the germline V gene are SGHTA and FQGTGA. Trimming pared 4 bases from V and 6 bases from J, leaving 12 bases between. The CDR3 contains 13 residues. The CDR3 DNA is TGTGCCAGCAGCTATGGGGTGAGGGCTGAAGCTTTCTTT. This sequence encodes CASSYGVRAEAFF.

V gene TRBV27 combines with J gene TRBJ2-1; possibly TRBD2 for D (5 bases). The CDR3 consists of 15 residues. The germline V gene has CDR1 MNHEY and CDR2 SMNVEV (reference sequence). V lost 5 bases and J lost 4, with 15 bases in between. CDR3 region: CASSPRPGIYNEQFF. In DNA, the CDR3 is TGTGCCAGCAGTCCCCGCCCCGGGATATACAATGAGCAGTTCTTC.

The V call is TRBV11-3, the J call TRBJ2-1; no clear D gene. This CDR3 has 14 residues. V gave up 2 bases and J gave up 0 bases, with 5 bases separating them. Germline V lookup: CDR1 SGHNT, CDR2 YENEEA. Written as DNA, the CDR3 is TGTGCCAGCAGCTTAATTAGCTCCTACAATGAGCAGTTCTTC. This encodes CASSLISSYNEQFF.

The chain joins TRBV7-8 to TRBJ1-5; 11 nucleotides match TRBD1. The CDR3 is made up of 14 amino acids. J lost 6 bases, V lost 5 bases, and 3 bases had no gene match. Looked up from germline, CDR1 is SGHVS and CDR2 is FQNEAQ. CDR3 sequence reads: CASSPGQGGQPQHF. The CDR3 DNA follows: TGTGCCAGCAGCCCGGGACAGGGGGGTCAGCCCCAGCATTTT.

This sequence joins TRBV29-1 and TRBJ1-1; unclear D gene. Germline V gene lookup returns CDR1 SQVTM and CDR2 ANQGSEA. The CDR3 sequence is 15 residues long. V was clipped by 4 bases and J by 6 bases, with 21 bases between them. The CDR3 nucleotides are TGCAGCGTTGCCCCAGCGGTCCCACATAGTGCTGAAGCTTTCTTT. It specifies CSVAPAVPHSAEAFF.

This chain links TRBV6-5 with TRBJ1-2; D is ambiguous. The CDR3 is made up of 13 amino acids. Germline CDR1 and CDR2: MNHEY and SVGAGI. With 6 bases removed from V and 5 bases from J, the gap between germline ends came to 13 bases. The CDR3 nucleotides read TGTGCCAGCAGGCCTCAGGTCGGATATGGCTACACCTTC. Translated, it gives CASRPQVGYGYTF.

This clone was found once. The rearrangement links TRBV15 to TRBJ2-5; D gene ambiguous. This CDR3 has 11 residues. Per germline, CDR1 LNHNV and CDR2 YYDKDF (reference sequence). Trimming left V 3 bases short and J 4 bases short, with 3 bases between. The CDR3 here is CATSSRETQYF. Here the CDR3 DNA reads TGTGCCACCAGCAGTAGAGAGACCCAGTACTTC. The full variable domain, in which reference TRBV15 and TRBJ2-5 provide the parts outside the CDR3, is DAMVIQNPRYQVTQFGKPVTLSCSQTLNHNVMYWYQQKSSQAPKLLFHYYDKDFNNEADTPDNFQSRRPNTSFCFLDIRSPGLGDTAMYLCATSSRETQYFGPGTRLLVL.

V is TRBV6-5 and J is TRBJ1-5; D gene unclear. The CDR3 contains 14 residues. Deletions cut 2 bases from V and 6 bases from J, with 11 bases between. Germline V gene sequence: CDR1 MNHEY, CDR2 SVGAGI. The CDR3 DNA reads TGTGCCAGCAGTTACGCCTCGGGGTTTCAGCCCCAGCATTTT. Translated, it gives CASSYASGFQPQHF.

The chain employs TRBV4-2 and TRBJ2-7; 14 positions agree with TRBD2. V was clipped by 1 base and J by 3 bases; unmatched bases: 11. The germline V gene has CDR1 LGHNA and CDR2 YNFKEQ. The CDR3 is 19 residues long. In DNA, the CDR3 is TGTGCCAGCAGCCAAGGAACCGGGACTAGCGGGAGCGGGGGCTACGAGCAGTACTTC. Amino acids: CASSQGTGTSGSGGYEQYF.

The genes are TRBV29-1 and TRBJ1-3; 9 nucleotides align to TRBD1. CDR1 is SQVTM and CDR2 is ANQGSEA in the germline V gene. The CDR3 is made up of 13 amino acids. The V segment lost 4 bases and the J segment 2 bases; nucleotides outside the gene matches: 0. The CDR3 nucleotides read TGCAGCGTTGGACAGGGGGCTGGAAACACCATATATTTT. Protein product: CSVGQGAGNTIYF.

This chain uses TRBV19 with TRBJ1-2, with D possibly matching TRBD1 (5 bases). Germline V gene sequence: CDR1 LNHDA, CDR2 SQIVND (reference sequence). V was trimmed by 4 bases and J by 6 bases, leaving 24 bases between them. The CDR3 is 17 amino acids. The CDR3 nucleotides are TGTGCCAGTAGTAGCCAGATTCGGGGGGACTACTTAAATGGCTACACCTTC. Residues: CASSSQIRGDYLNGYTF.

V gene TRBV4-1 combines with J gene TRBJ2-7; the D is unclear. The CDR3 is 14 amino acids. Germline V CDR1 and CDR2: MGHRA, YSYEKL. Trimming cost V 2 bases and J 1 base, with 9 bases left between them. CDR3 in amino acids: CASSQRSGSYEQYF. The CDR3 coding sequence is TGCGCCAGCAGCCAAAGGTCAGGATCCTACGAGCAGTACTTC.

The chain recombines TRBV5-6 with TRBJ1-5; a weak D match, TRBD1 (6 bases). Germline V gene lookup returns CDR1 SGHDT and CDR2 YYEEEE. The CDR3 loop spans 13 amino acids. The germline V and J ends were trimmed by 2 bases and 5 bases, with 8 bases remaining between them. The CDR3 sequence: CASSLYRDQPQHF. CDR3 DNA sequence: TGTGCCAGCAGCTTATACAGGGATCAGCCCCAGCATTTT.